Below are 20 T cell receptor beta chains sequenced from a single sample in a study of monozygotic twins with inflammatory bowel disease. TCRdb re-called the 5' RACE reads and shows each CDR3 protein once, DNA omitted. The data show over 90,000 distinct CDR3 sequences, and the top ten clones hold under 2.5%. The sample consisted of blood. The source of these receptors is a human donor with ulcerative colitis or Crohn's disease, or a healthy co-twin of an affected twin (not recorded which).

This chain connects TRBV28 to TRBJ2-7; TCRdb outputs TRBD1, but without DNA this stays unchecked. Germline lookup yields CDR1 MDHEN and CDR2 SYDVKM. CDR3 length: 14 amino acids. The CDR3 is CASQGGGVGYEQYF. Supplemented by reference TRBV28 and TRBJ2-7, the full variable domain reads DVKVTQSSRYLVKRTGEKVFLECVQDMDHENMFWYRQDPGLGLRLIYFSYDVKMKEKGDIPEGYSVSREKKERFSLILESASTNQTSMYLCASQGGGVGYEQYFGPGTRLTVT.

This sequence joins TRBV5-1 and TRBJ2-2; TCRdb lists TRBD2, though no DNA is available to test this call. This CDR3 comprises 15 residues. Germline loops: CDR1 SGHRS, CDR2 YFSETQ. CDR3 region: CASSFEGLNTGELFF.

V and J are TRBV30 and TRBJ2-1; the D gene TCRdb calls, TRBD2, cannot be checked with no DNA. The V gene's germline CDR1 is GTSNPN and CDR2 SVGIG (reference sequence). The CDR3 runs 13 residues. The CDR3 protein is CAWRTGTSGREFF.

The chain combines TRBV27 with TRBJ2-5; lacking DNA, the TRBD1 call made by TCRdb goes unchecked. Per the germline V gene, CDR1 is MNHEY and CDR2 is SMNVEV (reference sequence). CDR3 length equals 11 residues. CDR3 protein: CASGTVETQYF.

CDR3 sequence: CASNGQGASSWDEQFF. The chain couples TRBV6-5 to TRBJ2-1; the D call from TCRdb, TRBD1, cannot be confirmed without DNA. This CDR3 spans 16 amino acids. Germline V gene sequence: CDR1 MNHEY, CDR2 SVGAGI.

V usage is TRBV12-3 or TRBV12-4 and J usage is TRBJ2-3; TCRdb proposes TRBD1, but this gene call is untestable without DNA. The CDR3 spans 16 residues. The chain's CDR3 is CASSSPRDPSTDTQYF.

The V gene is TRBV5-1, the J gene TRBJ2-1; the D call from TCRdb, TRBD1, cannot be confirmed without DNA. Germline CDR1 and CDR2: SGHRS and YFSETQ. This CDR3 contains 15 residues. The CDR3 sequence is CASSPEGGGGREQFF.

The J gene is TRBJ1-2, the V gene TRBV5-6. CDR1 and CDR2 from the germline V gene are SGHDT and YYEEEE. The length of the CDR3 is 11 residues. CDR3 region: CASSLHYGYTF.

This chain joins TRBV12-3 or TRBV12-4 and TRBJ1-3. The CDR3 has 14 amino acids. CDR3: CASGIKSLGNTIYF.

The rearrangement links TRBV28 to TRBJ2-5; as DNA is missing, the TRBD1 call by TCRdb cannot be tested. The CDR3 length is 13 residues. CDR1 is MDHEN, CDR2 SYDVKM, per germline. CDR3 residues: CASHRGSEETQYF. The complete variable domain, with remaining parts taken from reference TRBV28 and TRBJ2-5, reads DVKVTQSSRYLVKRTGEKVFLECVQDMDHENMFWYRQDPGLGLRLIYFSYDVKMKEKGDIPEGYSVSREKKERFSLILESASTNQTSMYLCASHRGSEETQYFGPGTRLLVL.

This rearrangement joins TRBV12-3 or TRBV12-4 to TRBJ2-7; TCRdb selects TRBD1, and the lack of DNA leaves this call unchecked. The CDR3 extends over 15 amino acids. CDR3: CASSLQGRLSYEQYF.

The CDR3 here is CASSPTSGSEQYF. The V and J genes are TRBV12-3 or TRBV12-4 and TRBJ2-7; TCRdb's D gene call, TRBD2, goes unchecked for lack of DNA. The CDR3 extends over 13 amino acids.

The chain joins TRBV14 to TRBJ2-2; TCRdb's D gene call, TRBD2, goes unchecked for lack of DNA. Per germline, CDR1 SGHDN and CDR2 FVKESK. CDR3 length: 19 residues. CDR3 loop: CASGVLAGVMVANTGELFF.

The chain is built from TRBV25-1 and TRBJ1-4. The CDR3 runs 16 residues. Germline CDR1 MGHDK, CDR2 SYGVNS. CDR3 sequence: CASSEPRGGVGEKLFF. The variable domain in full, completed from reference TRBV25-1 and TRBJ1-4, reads EADIYQTPRYLVIGTGKKITLECSQTMGHDKMYWYQQDPGMELHLIHYSYGVNSTEKGDLSSESTVSRIRTEHFPLTLESARPSHTSQYLCASSEPRGGVGEKLFFGSGTQLSVL.

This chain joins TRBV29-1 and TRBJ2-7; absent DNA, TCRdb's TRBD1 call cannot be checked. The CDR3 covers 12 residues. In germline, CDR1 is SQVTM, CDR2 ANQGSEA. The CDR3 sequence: CSVELQGYEQYF.

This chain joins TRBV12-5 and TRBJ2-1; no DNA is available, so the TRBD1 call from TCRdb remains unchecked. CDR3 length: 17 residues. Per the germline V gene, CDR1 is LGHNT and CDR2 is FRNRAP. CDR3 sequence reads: CASGPSGRGLGDNEQFF.

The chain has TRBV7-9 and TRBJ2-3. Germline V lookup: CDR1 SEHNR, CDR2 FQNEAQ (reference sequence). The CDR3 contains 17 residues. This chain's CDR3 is CASSLLGRGGVADTQYF.

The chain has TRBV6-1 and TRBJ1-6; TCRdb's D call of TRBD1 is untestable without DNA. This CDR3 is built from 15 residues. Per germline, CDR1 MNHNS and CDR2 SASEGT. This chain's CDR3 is CASSIEGRGNSPLHF.

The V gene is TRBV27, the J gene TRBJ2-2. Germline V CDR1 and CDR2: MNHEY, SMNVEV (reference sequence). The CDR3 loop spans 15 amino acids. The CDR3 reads CASSFTRKNTGELFF.

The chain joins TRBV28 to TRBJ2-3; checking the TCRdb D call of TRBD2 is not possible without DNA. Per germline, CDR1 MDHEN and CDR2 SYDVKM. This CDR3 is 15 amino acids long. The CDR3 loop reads CATSRGPRGTDTQYF.